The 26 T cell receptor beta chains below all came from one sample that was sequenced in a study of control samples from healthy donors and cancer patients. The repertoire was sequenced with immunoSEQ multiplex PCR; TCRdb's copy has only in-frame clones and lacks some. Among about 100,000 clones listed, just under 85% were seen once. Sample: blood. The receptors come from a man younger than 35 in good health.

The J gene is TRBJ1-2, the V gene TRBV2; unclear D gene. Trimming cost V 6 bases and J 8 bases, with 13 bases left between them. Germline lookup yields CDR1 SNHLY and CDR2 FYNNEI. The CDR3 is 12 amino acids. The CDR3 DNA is TGTGCCAGCAGGGCCTTTAACGGGGGCTACACCTTC. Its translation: CASRAFNGGYTF.

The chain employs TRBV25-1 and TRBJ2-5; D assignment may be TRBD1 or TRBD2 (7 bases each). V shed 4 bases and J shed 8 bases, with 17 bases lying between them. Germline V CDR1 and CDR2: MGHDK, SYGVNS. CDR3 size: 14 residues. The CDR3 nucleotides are TGTGCCAGCAGTGCCCAGGGGGGGGAATATACCCAGTACTTC. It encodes CASSAQGGEYTQYF.

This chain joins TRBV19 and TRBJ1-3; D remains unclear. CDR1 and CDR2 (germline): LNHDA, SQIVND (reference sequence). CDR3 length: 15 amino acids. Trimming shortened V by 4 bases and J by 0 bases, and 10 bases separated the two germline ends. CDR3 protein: CASSTEFNSGNTIYF. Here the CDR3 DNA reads TGTGCCAGTAGTACGGAATTCAACTCTGGAAACACCATATATTTT.

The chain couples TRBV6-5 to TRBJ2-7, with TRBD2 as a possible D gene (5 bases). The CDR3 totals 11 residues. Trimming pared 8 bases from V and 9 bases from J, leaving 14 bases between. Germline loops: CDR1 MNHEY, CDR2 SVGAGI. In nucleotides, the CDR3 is TGTGCCAGCGAAATAGCGACGGGGCAGTACTTC. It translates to CASEIATGQYF.

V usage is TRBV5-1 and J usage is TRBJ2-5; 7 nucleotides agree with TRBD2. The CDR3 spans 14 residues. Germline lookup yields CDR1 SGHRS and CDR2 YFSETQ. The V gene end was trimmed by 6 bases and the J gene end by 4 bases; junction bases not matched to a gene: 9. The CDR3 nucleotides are TGCGCCAGCACCCCCAATGGGGGGGGAGAGACCCAGTACTTC. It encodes CASTPNGGGETQYF.

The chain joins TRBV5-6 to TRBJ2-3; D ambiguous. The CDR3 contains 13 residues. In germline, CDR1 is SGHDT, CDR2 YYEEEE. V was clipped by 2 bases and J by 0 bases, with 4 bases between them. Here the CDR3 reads CASSFRSTDTQYF. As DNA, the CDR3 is TGTGCCAGCAGCTTTAGGAGCACAGATACGCAGTATTTT.

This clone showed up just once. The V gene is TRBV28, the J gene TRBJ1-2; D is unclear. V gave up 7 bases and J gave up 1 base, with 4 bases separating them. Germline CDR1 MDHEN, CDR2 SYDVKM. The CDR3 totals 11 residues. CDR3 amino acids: CASTNNYGYTF. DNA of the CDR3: TGTGCCAGCACCAATAACTATGGCTACACCTTC.

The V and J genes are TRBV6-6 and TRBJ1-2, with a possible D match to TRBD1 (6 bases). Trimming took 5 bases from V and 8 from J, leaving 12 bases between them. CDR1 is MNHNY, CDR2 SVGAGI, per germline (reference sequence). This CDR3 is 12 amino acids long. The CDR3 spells CASSKGGGGYTF. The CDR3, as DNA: TGTGCCAGCAGTAAGGGGGGTGGCGGCTACACCTTC.

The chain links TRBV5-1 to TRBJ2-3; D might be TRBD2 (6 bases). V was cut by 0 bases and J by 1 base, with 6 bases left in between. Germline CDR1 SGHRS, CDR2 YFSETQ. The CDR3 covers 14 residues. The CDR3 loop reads CASSLGEGTDTQYF. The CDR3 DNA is TGCGCCAGCAGCTTGGGGGAGGGCACAGATACGCAGTATTTT.

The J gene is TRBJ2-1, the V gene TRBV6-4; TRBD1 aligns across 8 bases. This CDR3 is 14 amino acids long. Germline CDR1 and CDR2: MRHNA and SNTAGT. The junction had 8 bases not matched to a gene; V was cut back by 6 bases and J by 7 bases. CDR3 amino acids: CASRRQDRENEQFF. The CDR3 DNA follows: TGTGCCAGCAGACGCCAGGACAGGGAGAATGAGCAGTTCTTC.

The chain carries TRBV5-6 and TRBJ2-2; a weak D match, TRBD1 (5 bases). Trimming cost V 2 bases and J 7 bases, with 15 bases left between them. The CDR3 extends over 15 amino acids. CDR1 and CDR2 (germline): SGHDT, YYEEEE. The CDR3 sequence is CASSLTFRAIGELFF. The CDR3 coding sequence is TGTGCCAGCAGCTTAACCTTCAGGGCTATCGGGGAGCTGTTTTTT.

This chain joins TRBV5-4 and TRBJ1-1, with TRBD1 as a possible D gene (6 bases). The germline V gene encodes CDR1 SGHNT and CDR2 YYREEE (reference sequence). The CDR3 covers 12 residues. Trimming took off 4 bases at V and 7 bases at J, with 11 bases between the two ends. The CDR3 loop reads CASSVDRREAFF. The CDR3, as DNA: TGTGCCAGCAGCGTGGACAGACGTGAAGCTTTCTTT.

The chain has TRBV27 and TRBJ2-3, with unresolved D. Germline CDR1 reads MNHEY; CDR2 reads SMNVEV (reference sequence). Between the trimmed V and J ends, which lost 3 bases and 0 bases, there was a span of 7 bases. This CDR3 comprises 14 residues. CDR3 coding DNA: TGTGCCAGCAGTTTTTACACTAGCACAGATACGCAGTATTTT. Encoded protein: CASSFYTSTDTQYF.

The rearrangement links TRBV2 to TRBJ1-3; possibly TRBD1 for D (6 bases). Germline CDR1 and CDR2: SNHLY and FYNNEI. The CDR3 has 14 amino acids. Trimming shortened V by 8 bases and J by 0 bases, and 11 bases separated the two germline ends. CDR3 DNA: TGTGCCAGCTTTCAGGGGATCTCTGGAAACACCATATATTTT. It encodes CASFQGISGNTIYF.

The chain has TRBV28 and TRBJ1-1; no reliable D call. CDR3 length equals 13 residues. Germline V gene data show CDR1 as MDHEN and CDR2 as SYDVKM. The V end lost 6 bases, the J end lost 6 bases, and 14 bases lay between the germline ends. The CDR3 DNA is TGTGCCAGCAGGTTCTCCGAGGGATCTGAAGCTTTCTTT. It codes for CASRFSEGSEAFF. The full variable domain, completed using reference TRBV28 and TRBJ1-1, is DVKVTQSSRYLVKRTGEKVFLECVQDMDHENMFWYRQDPGLGLRLIYFSYDVKMKEKGDIPEGYSVSREKKERFSLILESASTNQTSMYLCASRFSEGSEAFFGQGTRLTVV.

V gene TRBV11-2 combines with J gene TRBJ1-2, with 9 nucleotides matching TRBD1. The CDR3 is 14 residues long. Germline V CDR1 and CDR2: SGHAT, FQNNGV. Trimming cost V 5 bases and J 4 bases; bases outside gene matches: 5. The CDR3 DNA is TGTGCCAGCAGCGCAGGGACAGGGAGCTATGGCTACACCTTC. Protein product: CASSAGTGSYGYTF. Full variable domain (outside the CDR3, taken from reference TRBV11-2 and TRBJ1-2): EAGVAQSPRYKIIEKRQSVAFWCNPISGHATLYWYQQILGQGPKLLIQFQNNGVVDDSQLPKDRFSAERLKGVDSTLKIQPAKLEDSAVYLCASSAGTGSYGYTFGSGTRLTVV.

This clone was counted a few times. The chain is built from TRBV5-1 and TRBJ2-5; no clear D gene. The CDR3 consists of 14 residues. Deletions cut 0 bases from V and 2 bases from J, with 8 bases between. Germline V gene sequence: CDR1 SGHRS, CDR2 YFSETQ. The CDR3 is CASSLEGRQETQYF. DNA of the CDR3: TGCGCCAGCAGCTTGGAAGGCCGGCAAGAGACCCAGTACTTC.

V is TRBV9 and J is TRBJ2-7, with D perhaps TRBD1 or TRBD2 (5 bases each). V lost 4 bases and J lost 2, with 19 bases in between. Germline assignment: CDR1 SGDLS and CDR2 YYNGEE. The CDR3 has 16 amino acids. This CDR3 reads CASSSDSGTDTYEQYF. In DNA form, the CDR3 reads TGTGCCAGCAGCTCAGACTCCGGGACGGATACCTACGAGCAGTACTTC.

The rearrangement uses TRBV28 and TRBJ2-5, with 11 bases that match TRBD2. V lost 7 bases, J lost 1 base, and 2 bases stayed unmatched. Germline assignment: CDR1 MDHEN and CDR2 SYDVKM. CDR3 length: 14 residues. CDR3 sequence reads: CASISGGGQETQYF. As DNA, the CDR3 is TGTGCCAGCATTAGCGGGGGGGGCCAAGAGACCCAGTACTTC.

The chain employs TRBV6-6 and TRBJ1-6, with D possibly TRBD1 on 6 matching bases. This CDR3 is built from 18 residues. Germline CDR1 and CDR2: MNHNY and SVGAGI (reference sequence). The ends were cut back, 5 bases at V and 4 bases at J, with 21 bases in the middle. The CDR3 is CASSPTDPGDTYNSPLHF. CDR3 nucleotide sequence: TGTGCCAGCAGTCCAACCGACCCAGGGGACACGTATAATTCACCCCTCCACTTT.

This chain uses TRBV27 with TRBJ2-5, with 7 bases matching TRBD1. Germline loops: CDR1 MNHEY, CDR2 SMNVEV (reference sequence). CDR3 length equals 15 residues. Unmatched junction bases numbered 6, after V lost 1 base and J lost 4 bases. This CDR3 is CASSLFEGARETQYF. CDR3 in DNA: TGTGCCAGCAGTTTATTTGAGGGGGCCCGAGAGACCCAGTACTTC.

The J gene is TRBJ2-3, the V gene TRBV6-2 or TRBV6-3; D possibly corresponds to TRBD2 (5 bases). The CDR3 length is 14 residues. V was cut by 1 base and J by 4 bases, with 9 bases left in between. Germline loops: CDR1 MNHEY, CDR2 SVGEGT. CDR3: CASSYYPEADTQYF. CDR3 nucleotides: TGTGCCAGCAGTTACTACCCGGAGGCAGATACGCAGTATTTT.

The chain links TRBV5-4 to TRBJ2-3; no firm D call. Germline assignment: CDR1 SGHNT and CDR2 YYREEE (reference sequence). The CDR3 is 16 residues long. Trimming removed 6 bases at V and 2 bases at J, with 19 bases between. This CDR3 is CASTPGPASYTDTQYF. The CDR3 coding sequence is TGTGCCAGCACCCCCGGACCCGCCTCTTACACAGATACGCAGTATTTT. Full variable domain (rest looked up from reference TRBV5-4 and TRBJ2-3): ETGVTQSPTHLIKTRGQQVTLRCSSQSGHNTVSWYQQALGQGPQFIFQYYREEENGRGNFPPRFSGLQFPNYSSELNVNALELDDSALYLCASTPGPASYTDTQYFGPGTRLTVL.

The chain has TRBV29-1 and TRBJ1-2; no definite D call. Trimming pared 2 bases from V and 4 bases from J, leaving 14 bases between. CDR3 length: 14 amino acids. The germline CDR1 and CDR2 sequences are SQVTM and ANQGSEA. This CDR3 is CSVELGSKLYGYTF. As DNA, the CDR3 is TGCAGCGTTGAACTGGGCAGCAAACTCTATGGCTACACCTTC.

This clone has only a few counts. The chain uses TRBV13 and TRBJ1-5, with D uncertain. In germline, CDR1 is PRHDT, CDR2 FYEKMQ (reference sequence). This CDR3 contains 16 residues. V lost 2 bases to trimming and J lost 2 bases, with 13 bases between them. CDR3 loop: CASSLSAGRGNQPQHF. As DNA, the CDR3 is TGTGCCAGCAGCTTATCAGCGGGAAGGGGCAATCAGCCCCAGCATTTT.

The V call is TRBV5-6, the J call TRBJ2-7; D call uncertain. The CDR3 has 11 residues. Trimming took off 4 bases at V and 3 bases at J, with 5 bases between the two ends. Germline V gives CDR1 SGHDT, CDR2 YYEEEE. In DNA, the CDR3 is TGTGCCAGCAGCGACCGCTACGAGCAGTACGTC. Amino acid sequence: CASSDRYEQYV.